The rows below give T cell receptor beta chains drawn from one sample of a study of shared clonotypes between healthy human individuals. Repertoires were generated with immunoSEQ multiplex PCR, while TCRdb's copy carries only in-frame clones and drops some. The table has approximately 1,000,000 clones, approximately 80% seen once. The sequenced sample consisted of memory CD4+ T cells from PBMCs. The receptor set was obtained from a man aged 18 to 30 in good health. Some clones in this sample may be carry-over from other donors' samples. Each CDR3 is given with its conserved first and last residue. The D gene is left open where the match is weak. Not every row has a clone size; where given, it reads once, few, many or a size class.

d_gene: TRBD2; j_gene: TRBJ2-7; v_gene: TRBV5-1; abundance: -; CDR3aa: CASSAGVSEQYF; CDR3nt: TGCGCCAGCAGTGCGGGAGTAAGCGAGCAGTACTTC
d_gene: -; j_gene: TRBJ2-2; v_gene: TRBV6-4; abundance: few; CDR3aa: CASSRTNTGELFF; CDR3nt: TGTGCCAGCAGCCGTACGAACACCGGGGAGCTGTTTTTT
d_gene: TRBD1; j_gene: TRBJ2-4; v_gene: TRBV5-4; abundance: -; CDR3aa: CASSLPGQGVGTKNIQYF; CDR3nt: TGTGCCAGCAGCTTGCCCGGACAGGGGGTCGGAACCAAAAACATTCAGTACTTC
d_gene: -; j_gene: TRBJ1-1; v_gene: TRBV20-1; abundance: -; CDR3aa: CSARSDGAFF; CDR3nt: TGCAGTGCTAGATCCGACGGGGCTTTCTTT
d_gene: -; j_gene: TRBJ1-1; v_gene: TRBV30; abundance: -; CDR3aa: CAQELRTEAFF; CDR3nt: TGTGCCCAGGAGTTGCGGACTGAAGCTTTCTTT
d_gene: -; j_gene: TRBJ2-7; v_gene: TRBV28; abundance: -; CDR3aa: CASSRIVPRGEQYF; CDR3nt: TGTGCCAGCAGCCGAATAGTACCGCGGGGCGAGCAGTACTTC
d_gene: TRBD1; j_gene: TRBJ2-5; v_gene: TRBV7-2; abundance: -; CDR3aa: CASSSLPGQGSQTQYF; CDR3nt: TGTGCCAGCAGCTCCCTTCCGGGACAGGGAAGCCAGACCCAGTACTTC
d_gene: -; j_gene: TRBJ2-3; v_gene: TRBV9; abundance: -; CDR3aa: CASSLGAGTDTQYF; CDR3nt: TGTGCCAGCAGCCTCGGGGCCGGCACAGATACGCAGTATTTT
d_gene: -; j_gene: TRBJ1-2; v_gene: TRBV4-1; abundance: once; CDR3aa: CASSMTGGYTF; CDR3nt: TGCGCCAGCAGCATGACAGGTGGCTACACCTTC
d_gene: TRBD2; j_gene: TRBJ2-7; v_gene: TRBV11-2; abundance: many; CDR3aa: CASSLWSGGDDEQYF; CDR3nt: TGTGCCAGCAGCTTATGGTCCGGGGGGGACGACGAGCAGTACTTC
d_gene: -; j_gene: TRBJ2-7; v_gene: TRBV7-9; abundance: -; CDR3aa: CASSSAGLPYEQYF; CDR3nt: TGTGCCAGCAGCTCAGCGGGTTTACCCTACGAGCAGTACTTC
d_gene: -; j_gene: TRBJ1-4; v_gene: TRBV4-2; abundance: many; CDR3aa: CASSQDGEKLFF; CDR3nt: TGTGCCAGCAGCCAAGACGGGGAAAAACTGTTTTTT
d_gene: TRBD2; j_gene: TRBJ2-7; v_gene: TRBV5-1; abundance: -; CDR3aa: CASSLEAGTRPGEQYF; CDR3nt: TGCGCCAGCAGCTTAGAAGCCGGGACTAGACCGGGCGAGCAGTACTTC
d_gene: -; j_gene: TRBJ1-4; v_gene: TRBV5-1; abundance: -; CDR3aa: CASSLVGGEKLFF; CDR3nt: TGCGCCAGCAGCTTGGTCGGGGGCGAAAAACTGTTTTTT
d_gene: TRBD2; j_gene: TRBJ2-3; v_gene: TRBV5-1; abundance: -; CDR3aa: CASSYRVAGAVDTQYF; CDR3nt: TGCGCCAGCAGCTACCGGGTAGCGGGAGCGGTAGATACGCAGTATTTT
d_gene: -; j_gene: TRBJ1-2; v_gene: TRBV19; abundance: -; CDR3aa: CASRGGSPSLNYGYTF; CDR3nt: TGTGCCAGTAGAGGCGGCAGCCCTTCCCTTAACTATGGCTACACCTTC
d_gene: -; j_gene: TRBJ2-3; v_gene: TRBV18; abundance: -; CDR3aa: CASSPLPATDTQYF; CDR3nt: TGTGCCAGCTCACCCCTACCGGCCACAGATACGCAGTATTTT
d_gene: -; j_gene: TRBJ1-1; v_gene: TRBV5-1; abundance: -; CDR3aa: CASSLDGLGGWAEAFF; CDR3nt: TGCGCCAGCAGCTTGGACGGCCTCGGCGGATGGGCTGAAGCTTTCTTT
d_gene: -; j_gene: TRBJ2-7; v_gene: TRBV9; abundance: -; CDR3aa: CASSVEFSGVVYEQYF; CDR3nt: TGTGCCAGCAGCGTAGAGTTCTCGGGAGTTGTCTACGAGCAGTACTTC
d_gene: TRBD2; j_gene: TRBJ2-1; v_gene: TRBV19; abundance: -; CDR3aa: CASSGMPSGMGEQFF; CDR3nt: TGTGCCAGTAGCGGAATGCCTAGCGGGATGGGTGAGCAGTTCTTC
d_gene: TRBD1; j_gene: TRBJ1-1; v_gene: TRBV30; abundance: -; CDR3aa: CAWSVGQGLWGDTEAFF; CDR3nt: TGTGCCTGGAGTGTGGGACAGGGGCTTTGGGGGGACACTGAAGCTTTCTTT
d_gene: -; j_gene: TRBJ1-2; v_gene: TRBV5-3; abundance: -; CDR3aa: CARSPREYGYTF; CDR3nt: TGTGCCAGAAGCCCCCGGGAATATGGCTACACCTTC